Below, 23 T cell receptor beta chains from the same sample are listed, as sequenced in a study of PD-1 blockade in mismatch repair-deficient tumors. Assay used: immunoSEQ multiplex PCR; TCRdb lists only in-frame clones, some missing. In the table there are tens of thousands of clones, 70% to 90% of which are singletons. This material consisted of peripheral blood, taken 44 weeks after starting pembrolizumab. The receptors were gathered from an adult with mismatch repair-deficient cancer.

This chain joins TRBV29-1 and TRBJ1-1, with a weak D call TRBD1 (6 bases). The CDR3 contains 14 residues. Trimming took off 4 bases at V and 0 bases at J, with 12 bases between the two ends. The germline V gene has CDR1 SQVTM and CDR2 ANQGSEA. CDR3 in amino acids: CSVGGGGLNTEAFF. In DNA form, the CDR3 reads TGCAGCGTTGGCGGGGGGGGCCTGAACACTGAAGCTTTCTTT.

CDR3: CASRKTGLSSYEQYF. The CDR3 DNA reads as TGTGCCAGCAGAAAAACGGGGCTTTCCTCCTACGAGCAGTACTTC. The chain recombines TRBV11-2 with TRBJ2-7; D possibly matches TRBD1 or TRBD2 (5 bases each). Germline values: CDR1 SGHAT, CDR2 FQNNGV. V was clipped by 6 bases and J by 0 bases, with 15 bases between them. The CDR3 consists of 15 residues. Together with reference TRBV11-2 and TRBJ2-7, the CDR3 gives the full variable domain: EAGVAQSPRYKIIEKRQSVAFWCNPISGHATLYWYQQILGQGPKLLIQFQNNGVVDDSQLPKDRFSAERLKGVDSTLKIQPAKLEDSAVYLCASRKTGLSSYEQYFGPGTRLTVT.

This chain joins TRBV19 and TRBJ2-7, with 9 bases lining up with TRBD2. Germline CDR1 is LNHDA and CDR2 is SQIVND (reference sequence). The CDR3 runs to 13 residues. J was trimmed by 6 bases and V by 2 bases; bases with no gene match: 2. The CDR3 DNA sequence: TGTGCCAGTAGTATAATAGCGGGAGTCGAGCAGTACTTC. Its protein product is CASSIIAGVEQYF.

This chain connects TRBV9 to TRBJ2-3, with 9 bases lining up with TRBD1. This CDR3 is 15 amino acids long. V trimming: 4 bases; J trimming: 4 bases; junction bases outside the gene matches: 7. Germline-derived CDR1 and CDR2 are SGDLS and YYNGEE. The CDR3 sequence is CASSIRDRDSDTQYF. Written as DNA, the CDR3 is TGTGCCAGCAGCATCCGGGACAGGGACTCAGATACGCAGTATTTT.

This clone came up once. V usage is TRBV19 and J usage is TRBJ2-7; D might be TRBD1 or TRBD2, each matching 5 bases. This CDR3 contains 13 residues. From germline, CDR1 is LNHDA and CDR2 SQIVND (reference sequence). Between the trimmed V and J ends, which lost 4 bases and 0 bases, there was a span of 7 bases. The CDR3 loop reads CASSRGTSYEQYF. CDR3 nucleotides: TGTGCCAGTAGTAGGGGGACCTCCTACGAGCAGTACTTC.

The chain combines TRBV14 with TRBJ1-1; D possibly corresponds to TRBD1 (5 bases). Germline-derived CDR1 and CDR2 are SGHDN and FVKESK. Trimming pared 0 bases from V and 5 bases from J, leaving 13 bases between. CDR3 length equals 15 residues. The CDR3 DNA follows: TGTGCCAGCAGCCAAGATCAAGGTTGGGGGACTGAAGCTTTCTTT. It yields the protein CASSQDQGWGTEAFF.

The CDR3 region is CSARRGWEQFF. Written as DNA, the CDR3 is TGCAGTGCTAGAAGGGGATGGGAGCAGTTCTTC. The chain has TRBV20-1 and TRBJ2-1; D perhaps matches TRBD1 (5 bases). The V and J ends lost 2 bases and 10 bases respectively, with 9 bases between them. Germline assignment: CDR1 DFQATT and CDR2 SNEGSKA (reference sequence). The CDR3 consists of 11 residues.

The chain couples TRBV20-1 to TRBJ1-2, with a weak D call TRBD1 (5 bases). Germline values: CDR1 DFQATT, CDR2 SNEGSKA (reference sequence). Trimming took off 5 bases at V and 4 bases at J, with 8 bases between the two ends. The CDR3 has 11 residues. Here the CDR3 DNA reads TGCAGTGCTGGGACGGTCTATGGCTACACCTTC. It encodes CSAGTVYGYTF.

This clone showed up just once. The CDR3, as DNA: TGTGCCAGTAGTATTGGCTATATCCACTACGAGCAGTACTTC. Protein sequence: CASSIGYIHYEQYF. This chain connects TRBV19 to TRBJ2-7; no definite D call. There are 14 residues in the CDR3. Trimming took off 3 bases at V and 3 bases at J, with 12 bases between the two ends. Germline CDR1 reads LNHDA; CDR2 reads SQIVND (reference sequence).

V is TRBV28 and J is TRBJ1-3; weak D call: TRBD1 (6 bases). CDR3 length equals 15 residues. The germline gives CDR1 MDHEN, CDR2 SYDVKM. V shed 6 bases and J shed 2 bases, with 14 bases lying between them. The CDR3 here is CASSKQGPTGNTIYF. The CDR3 DNA follows: TGTGCCAGCAGCAAACAGGGTCCGACTGGAAACACCATATATTTT.

V is TRBV5-6 and J is TRBJ2-3; TRBD2 agrees at 11 bases. Germline CDR1 is SGHDT and CDR2 is YYEEEE. The ends lost 9 bases at V and 3 bases at J; junction bases unmatched: 9. CDR3 length equals 15 residues. CDR3 amino acids: CATETIAGGTDTQYF. In DNA form, the CDR3 reads TGTGCCACCGAGACTATAGCGGGAGGGACAGATACGCAGTATTTT.

This clone was counted a few times. Compared with germline, one end of the junction differs, possibly owing to a read error. The rearrangement links TRBV7-7 to TRBJ1-1; D is ambiguous. The CDR3 has 15 amino acids. In germline, CDR1 is SSHAT, CDR2 FNYEAQ (reference sequence). The CDR3 is CASSLEADPYTEAFF. CDR3 coding DNA: TGTGCTAGCAGCTTAGAAGCGGATCCTTACACTGAAGCTTTCTTT.

The gene calls are TRBV7-9 and TRBJ2-2; the D call may be TRBD1 or TRBD2 (5 bases each). V was pared by 5 bases and J by 1 base, with 11 bases between. The CDR3 length is 15 residues. The germline CDR1 and CDR2 sequences are SEHNR and FQNEAQ (reference sequence). The CDR3 nucleotides are TGTGCCAGCAGCGGGGGTCCCTGGAACACCGGGGAGCTGTTTTTT. Translating gives CASSGGPWNTGELFF. Drawing the rest from reference TRBV7-9 and TRBJ2-2, the complete variable domain is DTGVSQNPRHKITKRGQNVTFRCDPISEHNRLYWYRQTLGQGPEFLTYFQNEAQLEKSRLLSDRFSAERPKGSFSTLEIQRTEQGDSAMYLCASSGGPWNTGELFFGEGSRLTVL.

This chain joins TRBV15 and TRBJ2-1; the D call may be TRBD1 or TRBD2 (5 bases each). In germline, CDR1 is LNHNV, CDR2 YYDKDF (reference sequence). The CDR3 has 13 residues. The V and J ends lost 7 bases and 6 bases respectively, with 13 bases between them. CDR3 residues: CATTDLTGNEQFF. The DNA for the CDR3 is TGTGCCACCACGGACTTAACAGGCAATGAGCAGTTCTTC.

This rearrangement joins TRBV9 to TRBJ1-1; D remains ambiguous. The CDR3 is 13 amino acids. V shed 5 bases and J shed 1 base, with 9 bases lying between them. The germline gives CDR1 SGDLS, CDR2 YYNGEE. The CDR3 DNA follows: TGTGCCAGCAGTGGCTCGTGGAACACTGAAGCTTTCTTT. It codes for CASSGSWNTEAFF. The variable domain in full, completed from reference TRBV9 and TRBJ1-1, reads DSGVTQTPKHLITATGQRVTLRCSPRSGDLSVYWYQQSLDQGLQFLIQYYNGEERAKGNILERFSAQQFPDLHSELNLSSLELGDSALYFCASSGSWNTEAFFGQGTRLTVV.

The chain links TRBV6-1 to TRBJ1-3; perhaps TRBD1 as D (5 bases). CDR3 length: 15 amino acids. Germline CDR1 reads MNHNS; CDR2 reads SASEGT. Trimming took off 4 bases at V and 4 bases at J, with 14 bases between the two ends. Here the CDR3 reads CASSAVGLGGNTIYF. The CDR3 nucleotides read TGTGCCAGCAGTGCGGTGGGGCTGGGCGGAAACACCATATATTTT.

The count of this clone is one. The chain carries TRBV25-1 and TRBJ2-7; possibly TRBD2 for D (5 bases). CDR1 and CDR2 (germline): MGHDK, SYGVNS. CDR3 size: 13 residues. Deletions cut 4 bases from V and 2 bases from J, with 9 bases between. CDR3 loop: CASSAAGAYEQYF. Here the CDR3 DNA reads TGTGCCAGCAGTGCCGCGGGTGCCTACGAGCAGTACTTC.

CDR3 sequence (DNA): TGTGCCAGCAGTCCCGGACGGAACACTGAAGCTTTCTTT. This translates into CASSPGRNTEAFF. The rearrangement uses TRBV2 and TRBJ1-1; D ambiguous. Germline V lookup: CDR1 SNHLY, CDR2 FYNNEI. V dropped 5 bases and J dropped 1 base, with 8 bases sitting between them. The CDR3 extends over 13 amino acids.

This rearrangement joins TRBV7-2 to TRBJ2-7; the match to TRBD2 covers 9 bases. V was pared by 1 base and J by 6 bases, with 4 bases of the junction left unmatched. Germline lookup yields CDR1 SGHTA and CDR2 FQGNSA. This CDR3 has 14 amino acids. CDR3 nucleotide sequence: TGTGCCAGCAGCTTAGAACCGACTAGCGGCGAGCAGTACTTC. Protein sequence: CASSLEPTSGEQYF.

This sequence joins TRBV5-5 and TRBJ1-2; D is perhaps TRBD1 (5 bases). Trimming left V 0 bases short and J 7 bases short, with 10 bases between. CDR3 size: 13 residues. Looked up from germline, CDR1 is SGHKS and CDR2 is YYEKEE (reference sequence). The CDR3 here is CASSLEQEAGYTF. The CDR3 DNA sequence: TGTGCCAGCAGCTTGGAACAGGAGGCTGGCTACACCTTC.

The rearrangement uses TRBV18 and TRBJ2-1; 8 bases map to TRBD1. This CDR3 comprises 17 residues. Germline assignment: CDR1 KGHSH and CDR2 LQKENI. With 0 bases clipped from V and 4 bases from J, the junction kept 8 bases outside the gene matches. The CDR3 is CASSPPWQGADYNEQFF. The CDR3 DNA is TGTGCCAGCTCACCACCGTGGCAGGGGGCGGATTACAATGAGCAGTTCTTC. Combining the CDR3 with reference TRBV18 and TRBJ2-1 gives the whole variable domain NAGVMQNPRHLVRRRGQEARLRCSPMKGHSHVYWYRQLPEEGLKFMVYLQKENIIDESGMPKERFSAEFPKEGPSILRIQQVVRGDSAAYFCASSPPWQGADYNEQFFGPGTRLTVL.

The chain couples TRBV27 to TRBJ1-2; 10 nucleotides match TRBD1. CDR3 length: 14 residues. The junction had 3 bases not matched to a gene; V was cut back by 4 bases and J by 4 bases. Germline V gene data show CDR1 as MNHEY and CDR2 as SMNVEV (reference sequence). CDR3 nucleotides: TGTGCCAGCAGTTCGACAGGGGGCGTCTATGGCTACACCTTC. Translation: CASSSTGGVYGYTF.

This clone was seen only a few times. The chain combines TRBV4-1 with TRBJ2-7, with a tentative D call TRBD2 (5 bases). The CDR3 totals 14 residues. V lost 1 base and J lost 1, with 8 bases in between. CDR1 and CDR2 (germline): MGHRA, YSYEKL. CDR3 loop: CASSQVLGSYEQYF. The DNA of the CDR3 is TGCGCCAGCAGCCAAGTACTAGGGTCCTACGAGCAGTACTTC.